These T cell receptor beta chains were read from a single sample in a study of blood T cell repertoires in COVID-19. Clones were read by immunoSEQ multiplex PCR, and TCRdb kept only the in-frame ones, dropping some. In the table there are roughly 520,000 clones, over 75% of which are singletons. The sample consisted of PBMCs or T cells enriched from blood (not recorded which). These receptor sequences come from a woman between 35 and 50 years old who had recovered from COVID-19. CDR3s include the opening cysteine and the closing phenylalanine or tryptophan. The order of the fields is J gene, V gene, D gene, clone size, CDR3 DNA, CDR3 protein. The D gene is left open where the match is weak. The size of a clone is reported for some rows only, either as once, few or many, or as a class for expanded clones.

J gene: TRBJ1-1
V gene: TRBV11-2
D gene: TRBD1
clone size: NA
CDR3 DNA: TGTGCCAGCAGACCTTGGGACAGGCAACTGGGGGACACTGAAGCTTTCTTT
CDR3 protein: CASRPWDRQLGDTEAFF

J gene: TRBJ2-7
V gene: TRBV5-3
D gene: NA
clone size: NA
CDR3 DNA: TGTGCCAGAAGCTTGCAGGGGCTCTCCTACGAGCAGTACTTC
CDR3 protein: CARSLQGLSYEQYF

J gene: TRBJ2-7
V gene: TRBV13
D gene: TRBD2
clone size: few
CDR3 DNA: TGTGCCAGCAGCTCGACTAGCGGAACCGAGGGAGGGCCCTACGAGCAGTACTTC
CDR3 protein: CASSSTSGTEGGPYEQYF

J gene: TRBJ2-1
V gene: TRBV29-1
D gene: NA
clone size: NA
CDR3 DNA: TGCAGCGTTGTAGCGAGGAGCTCCTACAATGAGCAGTTCTTC
CDR3 protein: CSVVARSSYNEQFF

J gene: TRBJ2-7
V gene: TRBV11-3
D gene: NA
clone size: NA
CDR3 DNA: TGTGCCAGCAGCTTATCCTCACAGGGAAGTAAGCAGTACTTC
CDR3 protein: CASSLSSQGSKQYF

J gene: TRBJ2-3
V gene: TRBV7-2
D gene: NA
clone size: NA
CDR3 DNA: TGTGCCAGCAGCGTCCAGACTAGAGATACGCAGTATTTT
CDR3 protein: CASSVQTRDTQYF

J gene: TRBJ2-1
V gene: TRBV9
D gene: NA
clone size: NA
CDR3 DNA: TGTGCCAGCAGCGTAGGAGGAAGCTACAATGAGCAGTTCTTC
CDR3 protein: CASSVGGSYNEQFF

J gene: TRBJ2-2
V gene: TRBV4-3
D gene: NA
clone size: NA
CDR3 DNA: TGCGCCAGCAGCCAGAGGGAGAAACCTCGCACCGGGGAGCTGTTTTTT
CDR3 protein: CASSQREKPRTGELFF

J gene: TRBJ2-7
V gene: TRBV5-1
D gene: NA
clone size: NA
CDR3 DNA: TGCGCCAGCAGCTTGGCCGCGAGGGTACCCGAGCAGTACTTC
CDR3 protein: CASSLAARVPEQYF

J gene: TRBJ1-4
V gene: TRBV11-3
D gene: NA
clone size: NA
CDR3 DNA: TGTGCCAGCAGCTTGGGGAGTACTGCAACTAATGAAAAACTGTTTTTT
CDR3 protein: CASSLGSTATNEKLFF

J gene: TRBJ1-1
V gene: TRBV6-2/TRBV6-3
D gene: TRBD1
clone size: NA
CDR3 DNA: TGTGCCAGCAGTGATATCAGACAGGGGGTGAGGACTGAAGCTTTCTTT
CDR3 protein: CASSDIRQGVRTEAFF

J gene: TRBJ2-7
V gene: TRBV12-5
D gene: NA
clone size: NA
CDR3 DNA: TGTGCTAGTGGTTCCTCCGGAGGCTACGAGCAGTACTTC
CDR3 protein: CASGSSGGYEQYF

J gene: TRBJ2-3
V gene: TRBV24-1
D gene: TRBD2
clone size: NA
CDR3 DNA: TGTGCCACCAGCCGACTAGCGGGACCCACAGATACGCAGTATTTT
CDR3 protein: CATSRLAGPTDTQYF

J gene: TRBJ2-2
V gene: TRBV4-3
D gene: TRBD2
clone size: NA
CDR3 DNA: TGCGCCAGCAGGAGGACTAGCGGGATTGGGACCGGGGAGCTGTTTTTT
CDR3 protein: CASRRTSGIGTGELFF

J gene: TRBJ2-4
V gene: TRBV30
D gene: TRBD1
clone size: NA
CDR3 DNA: TGTGCCTCTTACTTCGGGACAGGGGCCCTAGCCAAAAACATTCAGTACTTC
CDR3 protein: CASYFGTGALAKNIQYF

J gene: TRBJ2-7
V gene: TRBV7-2
D gene: TRBD2
clone size: NA
CDR3 DNA: TGTGCCAGCAGCTTTGGACTAGCGGGAGCCTACGAGCAGTACTTC
CDR3 protein: CASSFGLAGAYEQYF

J gene: TRBJ2-3
V gene: TRBV14
D gene: NA
clone size: NA
CDR3 DNA: TGTGCCAGCAGCCAAGATCATAAATCGGAGTCCGCAGATACGCAGTATTTT
CDR3 protein: CASSQDHKSESADTQYF

J gene: TRBJ1-1
V gene: TRBV7-9
D gene: NA
clone size: NA
CDR3 DNA: TGTGCCAGCAGCACAGGGTTCACTGAAGCTTTCTTT
CDR3 protein: CASSTGFTEAFF

J gene: TRBJ2-5
V gene: TRBV7-9
D gene: TRBD1
clone size: few
CDR3 DNA: TGTGCCAGCAGCTTAGCGCAGTACAGGGGTTGGCAAGAGACCCAGTACTTC
CDR3 protein: CASSLAQYRGWQETQYF

J gene: TRBJ2-3
V gene: TRBV9
D gene: NA
clone size: NA
CDR3 DNA: TGTGCCAGCAGCCCCCGGGGTCGTAGCACAGATACGCAGTATTTT
CDR3 protein: CASSPRGRSTDTQYF

J gene: TRBJ1-3
V gene: TRBV3-1/TRBV3-2
D gene: NA
clone size: NA
CDR3 DNA: TGTGCCAGCAGCCATCGGGGAACCAACTCTGGAAACACCATATATTTT
CDR3 protein: CASSHRGTNSGNTIYF

J gene: TRBJ2-7
V gene: TRBV11-2
D gene: NA
clone size: NA
CDR3 DNA: TGTGCCAGCAGCCGAGAAAGGGGGGGGCAGTACTTC
CDR3 protein: CASSRERGGQYF

J gene: TRBJ2-7
V gene: TRBV6-1
D gene: NA
clone size: few
CDR3 DNA: TGTGCCAGCAGTGATCCCGGGACATCCTACGAGCAGTACTTC
CDR3 protein: CASSDPGTSYEQYF

J gene: TRBJ2-3
V gene: TRBV7-8
D gene: NA
clone size: NA
CDR3 DNA: TGTGCCAGCAGCTTATGGCGGAAACGGACAGATACGCAGTATTTT
CDR3 protein: CASSLWRKRTDTQYF